This TCR beta chain originates from a study of identifying expanded T cells in peripheral blood. Study-wide points: Over two and four weeks, about 15 and 19 clones changed, versus approximately 1.2 between replicates.

As regards this clone: Its matching antigen is unknown.

Repertoires were generated with immunoSEQ multiplex PCR, while TCRdb's copy carries only in-frame clones and drops some. The table shows about 110,000 clones, with around nine tenths occurring only once. This CDR3 is built from 15 residues. From germline, CDR1 is SGHAT and CDR2 FQNNGV. V was pared by 5 bases and J by 6 bases, with 18 bases between. This clonotype originated in a person aged 18 to 75 in good health. Material: blood. J is TRBJ2-3 and V is TRBV11-2, with a weak D call TRBD2 (6 bases). In DNA form, the CDR3 reads TGTGCCAGCAGCCCACGGGGGACCGTGTGGGATACGCAGTATTTT. This sequence encodes CASSPRGTVWDTQYF. Based on the CDR3 plus reference TRBV11-2 and TRBJ2-3, the full variable domain is EAGVAQSPRYKIIEKRQSVAFWCNPISGHATLYWYQQILGQGPKLLIQFQNNGVVDDSQLPKDRFSAERLKGVDSTLKIQPAKLEDSAVYLCASSPRGTVWDTQYFGPGTRLTVL.